One and the same sample provided the 9 T cell receptor beta chains below, sequenced in a study of shared clonotypes between healthy human individuals. TCRdb's table, derived via immunoSEQ multiplex PCR, lists solely in-frame clones and lacks some. The sample consists of roughly 86,000 clones, 60% to 70% of them appearing once. Sequencing used memory CD8+ T cells sorted from blood. The subset: CD45RO+ cells pooled with CCR7-negative TemRA cells. The receptors come from a man aged 25 to 40 in good health.

In this sample, this clone turned up many times. The V and J genes are TRBV15 and TRBJ1-4, with D perhaps TRBD1 (5 bases). The germline V gene encodes CDR1 LNHNV and CDR2 YYDKDF (reference sequence). V lost 0 bases to trimming and J lost 5 bases, with 13 bases between them. CDR3 length: 16 amino acids. The CDR3 loop is CATSRDFETENEKLFF. The CDR3 DNA follows: TGTGCCACCAGCAGAGATTTCGAGACAGAGAATGAAAAACTGTTTTTT.

This clone was seen a few times. The rearrangement links TRBV7-6 to TRBJ2-1, with TRBD2 as a possible D gene (6 bases). Deletions cut 2 bases from V and 4 bases from J, with 15 bases between. CDR3 size: 16 residues. Germline V gene data show CDR1 as SGHVS and CDR2 as FNYEAQ. The CDR3 DNA sequence: TGTGCCAGCAGCTTACGGATCGGGGGAGGATACAATGAGCAGTTCTTC. It is translated as CASSLRIGGGYNEQFF.

V gene TRBV28 combines with J gene TRBJ2-7; tentatively, D is TRBD2 (6 bases). The CDR3 runs to 13 residues. Germline CDR1 is MDHEN and CDR2 is SYDVKM. V lost 8 bases, J lost 0 bases, and 11 bases lay in between. This CDR3 reads CASAHGSSYEQYF. Written as DNA, the CDR3 is TGTGCCAGCGCGCACGGGAGCTCCTACGAGCAGTACTTC.

The gene calls are TRBV7-6 and TRBJ2-7; TRBD2 agrees at 10 bases. The CDR3 has 13 amino acids. The junction had 6 bases not matched to a gene; V was cut back by 7 bases and J by 6 bases. CDR1 is SGHVS, CDR2 FNYEAQ, per germline. CDR3 coding DNA: TGTGCCAGCACGCCCAGCGGGGGGGCCGAGCAGTACTTC. It translates to CASTPSGGAEQYF.

The J gene is TRBJ2-5, the V gene TRBV7-3; 7 nucleotides match TRBD1. The CDR3 length is 15 residues. J gave up 2 bases and V 5 bases, and 8 bases lay outside the gene matches. Germline V gene sequence: CDR1 SGHTA, CDR2 FQGTGA. The CDR3 nucleotides read TGTGCCAGCAGCCGACAGGGAAAGACACAAGAGACCCAGTACTTC. Protein product: CASSRQGKTQETQYF. Full variable domain (remainder filled in from reference TRBV7-3 and TRBJ2-5): GAGVSQTPSNKVTEKGKYVELRCDPISGHTALYWYRQSLGQGPEFLIYFQGTGAADDSGLPNDRFFAVRPEGSVSTLKIQRTERGDSAVYLCASSRQGKTQETQYFGPGTRLLVL.

V gene TRBV6-6 combines with J gene TRBJ2-1, with TRBD2 identical over 9 bases. Germline V gene sequence: CDR1 MNHNY, CDR2 SVGAGI (reference sequence). J was trimmed by 4 bases and V by 1 base; bases with no gene match: 5. CDR3 length: 16 residues. CDR3 sequence (DNA): TGTGCCAGCAGTTACTTGACTAGCGGTTTATACAATGAGCAGTTCTTC. Protein product: CASSYLTSGLYNEQFF.

V gene TRBV7-9 combines with J gene TRBJ2-7; 7 bases are a match to TRBD1. CDR3 length equals 17 residues. The ends lost 5 bases at V and 1 base at J; junction bases unmatched: 14. Germline V gene sequence: CDR1 SEHNR, CDR2 FQNEAQ (reference sequence). CDR3 sequence: CASSPVNDRVGSYEQYF. Written as DNA, the CDR3 is TGTGCCAGCAGCCCAGTCAACGACAGGGTCGGGTCCTACGAGCAGTACTTC.

J is TRBJ2-3 and V is TRBV7-2, with 8 bases that match TRBD2. The germline gives CDR1 SGHTA, CDR2 FQGNSA. The CDR3 is made up of 15 amino acids. The V and J ends lost 4 bases and 9 bases, in that order; junction bases with no gene match: 12. Written as DNA, the CDR3 is TGTGCCAGCAGCTGGCAAAGGGATAGCGGGAACACGCAGTATTTT. This gives the protein CASSWQRDSGNTQYF.

The chain combines TRBV6-1 with TRBJ2-7; TRBD1 agrees at 8 bases. From germline, CDR1 is MNHNS and CDR2 SASEGT. With 0 bases clipped from V and 6 bases from J, the junction kept 13 bases outside the gene matches. This CDR3 contains 17 residues. This CDR3 reads CASSEASTGAAGGEQYF. The DNA for the CDR3 is TGTGCCAGCAGTGAAGCATCGACAGGGGCCGCCGGGGGCGAGCAGTACTTC.